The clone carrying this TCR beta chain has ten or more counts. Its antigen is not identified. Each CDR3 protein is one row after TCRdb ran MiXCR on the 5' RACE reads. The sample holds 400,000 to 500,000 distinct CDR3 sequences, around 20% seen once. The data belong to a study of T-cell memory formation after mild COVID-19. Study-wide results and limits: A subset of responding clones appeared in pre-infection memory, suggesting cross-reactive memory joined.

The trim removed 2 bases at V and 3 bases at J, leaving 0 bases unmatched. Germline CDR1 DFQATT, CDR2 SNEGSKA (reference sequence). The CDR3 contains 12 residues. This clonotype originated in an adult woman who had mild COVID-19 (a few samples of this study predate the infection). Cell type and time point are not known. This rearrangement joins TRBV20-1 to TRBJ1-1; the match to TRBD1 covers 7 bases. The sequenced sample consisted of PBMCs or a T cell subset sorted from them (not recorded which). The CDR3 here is CSARQGDTEAFF. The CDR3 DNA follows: TGCAGTGCTAGACAGGGGGACACTGAAGCTTTCTTT.